This entry is about one TCR beta chain. Libraries were prepared by immunoSEQ multiplex PCR; TCRdb keeps only in-frame clonotypes and omits some of them. The sample has some 130,000 clones, approximately 92% seen once. These data are taken from a study of control samples from healthy donors and cancer patients. This CDR3 is built from 13 residues. Germline loops: CDR1 GTSNPN, CDR2 SVGIG (reference sequence). Trimming left V 0 bases short and J 8 bases short, with 13 bases between. The sequencing input was blood. This clonotype originated in a man aged 40-49 years in good health. The chain uses TRBV30 and TRBJ1-2, with D perhaps TRBD1 (5 bases). The CDR3, as DNA: TGTGCCTGGAGTGTAGGGACCGCCTCCGGCTACACCTTC. Amino acid sequence: CAWSVGTASGYTF.